These 12 T cell receptor beta chains originate from one sample sequenced in a study of blood T cell repertoires in COVID-19. Sequencing was performed with immunoSEQ multiplex PCR; in TCRdb, only in-frame clones are kept and a portion is missing. The sample lists fewer than 75,000 clones, more than 75% occurring once. Sequenced input: peripheral blood. The receptors were gathered from a woman aged 60-75 years with acute or convalescent COVID-19.

The genes are TRBV2 and TRBJ2-7; 7 positions agree with TRBD1. V lost 5 bases, J lost 7 bases, and 8 bases stayed unmatched. Per germline, CDR1 SNHLY and CDR2 FYNNEI. The CDR3 has 13 amino acids. The CDR3: CASSLGQAEEQYF. In nucleotides, the CDR3 is TGTGCCAGCAGTCTAGGACAGGCGGAAGAGCAGTACTTC.

The chain couples TRBV27 to TRBJ2-1; weak D call: TRBD2 (7 bases). The germline gives CDR1 MNHEY, CDR2 SMNVEV (reference sequence). The CDR3 runs 18 residues. Trimming removed 3 bases at V and 5 bases at J, with 23 bases between. CDR3 loop: CASSLRGARGTYNNEQFF. The CDR3 coding sequence is TGTGCCAGCAGTTTGCGGGGTGCGCGGGGGACATATAACAATGAGCAGTTCTTC.

The chain combines TRBV4-3 with TRBJ2-5, with a possible D match to TRBD2 (6 bases). V was cut by 2 bases and J by 5 bases, with 12 bases left in between. Germline V gene data show CDR1 as LGHNA and CDR2 as YSLEER. This CDR3 spans 14 amino acids. CDR3 loop: CASSQSTGRETQYF. The CDR3 DNA follows: TGCGCCAGCAGCCAAAGTACTGGGAGGGAGACCCAGTACTTC.

The V and J genes are TRBV7-9 and TRBJ1-4; D not certain. The CDR3 is made up of 15 amino acids. With 1 base removed from V and 4 bases from J, the gap between germline ends came to 10 bases. Germline values: CDR1 SEHNR, CDR2 FQNEAQ (reference sequence). The CDR3 protein is CASSLVPDFNEKLFF. CDR3 sequence (DNA): TGTGCCAGCAGCTTAGTACCAGACTTTAATGAAAAACTGTTTTTT.

V and J are TRBV28 and TRBJ2-5, with 7 bases fitting TRBD2. Germline trimming cut 1 base from V and 0 bases from J; bases unmatched to any gene: 2. The CDR3 covers 15 residues. CDR1 is MDHEN, CDR2 SYDVKM, per germline. For the CDR3, the DNA is TGTGCCAGCAGTTTATTGGGGGGGAACCAAGAGACCCAGTACTTC. Amino acids: CASSLLGGNQETQYF.

This chain uses TRBV4-1 with TRBJ2-1; 12 positions match TRBD2. This CDR3 is 16 amino acids long. Unmatched junction bases numbered 10, after V lost 4 bases and J lost 9 bases. Germline values: CDR1 MGHRA, CDR2 YSYEKL. CDR3 in amino acids: CASSPTSGGNDGEQFF. Written as DNA, the CDR3 is TGCGCCAGCAGCCCCACTAGCGGGGGGAATGATGGTGAGCAGTTCTTC.

V usage is TRBV2 and J usage is TRBJ2-2, with D maybe TRBD2 (5 bases). CDR1 is SNHLY, CDR2 FYNNEI, per germline. Trimming removed 1 base at V and 7 bases at J, with 13 bases between. The CDR3 has 15 amino acids. The CDR3, as DNA: TGTGCCAGCAGTGAAGGGGCAGGCGGAGGCGGGGAGCTGTTTTTT. Residues: CASSEGAGGGGELFF. Variable domain in full (rest from reference TRBV2 and TRBJ2-2): EPEVTQTPSHQVTQMGQEVILRCVPISNHLYFYWYRQILGQKVEFLVSFYNNEISEKSEIFDDQFSVERPDGSNFTLKIRSTKLEDSAMYFCASSEGAGGGGELFFGEGSRLTVL.

This chain joins TRBV28 and TRBJ2-7, with 10 bases aligning to TRBD1. The CDR3 is 14 amino acids. V lost 7 bases, J lost 4 bases, and 7 bases stayed unmatched. Per germline, CDR1 MDHEN and CDR2 SYDVKM. As DNA, the CDR3 is TGTGCCAGCACACTCGGGACAGGGGTGTACGAGCAGTACTTC. Translation: CASTLGTGVYEQYF.

This clone was counted between two and nine times. J is TRBJ2-7 and V is TRBV6-6; 7 bases align to TRBD2. The J segment lost 2 bases and the V segment lost 5 bases, leaving 18 bases of the junction unmatched. Germline assignment: CDR1 MNHNY and CDR2 SVGAGI (reference sequence). The CDR3 length is 18 residues. The CDR3 coding sequence is TGTGCCAGCAGTCGACTGTCTGAGGTACCGGGGGGAACCTACGAGCAGTACTTC. This translates into CASSRLSEVPGGTYEQYF.

CDR3 region: CASSWDRPSGNTIYF. As DNA, the CDR3 is TGCGCCAGCAGCTGGGACAGACCCTCTGGAAACACCATATATTTT. J is TRBJ1-3 and V is TRBV5-1, with 7 bases that match TRBD1. The CDR3 sequence is 15 residues long. Germline V gene sequence: CDR1 SGHRS, CDR2 YFSETQ. V dropped 3 bases and J dropped 0; count of bases not matched to a gene: 3. Full variable domain (outside the CDR3, taken from reference TRBV5-1 and TRBJ1-3): KAGVTQTPRYLIKTRGQQVTLSCSPISGHRSVSWYQQTPGQGLQFLFEYFSETQRNKGNFPGRFSGRQFSNSRSEMNVSTLELGDSALYLCASSWDRPSGNTIYFGEGSWLTVV.

This chain joins TRBV11-2 and TRBJ1-4; 7 nucleotides agree with TRBD1. Germline V gene lookup returns CDR1 SGHAT and CDR2 FQNNGV. The CDR3 is 15 amino acids. The V segment lost 5 bases and the J segment 4 bases; nucleotides outside the gene matches: 7. CDR3 bases: TGTGCCAGCAGCACCCCTTCAGGGGGTAATGAAAAACTGTTTTTT. Translating it yields CASSTPSGGNEKLFF. The whole variable domain, remainder taken from reference TRBV11-2 and TRBJ1-4, is EAGVAQSPRYKIIEKRQSVAFWCNPISGHATLYWYQQILGQGPKLLIQFQNNGVVDDSQLPKDRFSAERLKGVDSTLKIQPAKLEDSAVYLCASSTPSGGNEKLFFGSGTQLSVL.

The rearrangement links TRBV2 to TRBJ1-1; D remains ambiguous. Germline V CDR1 and CDR2: SNHLY, FYNNEI. This CDR3 has 11 residues. Trimming left V 7 bases short and J 6 bases short, with 9 bases between. The CDR3 DNA sequence: TGTGCCAGCACGATGGCCCCTGAAGCTTTCTTT. Translating gives CASTMAPEAFF.